This T cell receptor (beta chain) was found in a study of metastatic and nonmetastatic thyroid tumors. Using MiXCR, TCRdb reanalyzed the PCR reads. The sample carries approximately 7,700 clones, roughly 27% recorded once. Patients underwent thyroid surgery, and none had received any treatment before it. The CDR3 sequence is 14 residues long. Trimming took 0 bases from V and 4 from J, leaving 10 bases between them. Germline V gives CDR1 SGHRS, CDR2 YFSETQ. V and J are TRBV5-1 and TRBJ1-2; D perhaps matches TRBD1 (6 bases). The source material was tumor tissue. The clonotype originates from a female donor with papillary thyroid cancer or a benign thyroid nodule (not recorded which). Some clones in this sample may be carry-over from other donors' samples. In nucleotides, the CDR3 is TGCGCCAGCAGCTTGGGACAGGAGAGCTATGGCTACACCTTC. Its translation: CASSLGQESYGYTF.